One sample yielded the 12 T cell receptor beta chains listed below, sequenced in a study of cytomegalovirus exposure and HLA in healthy donors. Amplification used 60 Vbeta primers and 13 Jbeta primers. Sequencing was performed with immunoSEQ multiplex PCR; in TCRdb, only in-frame clones are kept and a portion is missing. Of roughly 100,000 clones listed, 70% to 80% were seen once; the top ten hold roughly 9.6%. Sequenced input: PBMCs. The receptors stem from a male donor in good health and CMV-seropositive.

The genes are TRBV19 and TRBJ1-5, with D maybe TRBD1 (5 bases). The CDR3 extends over 14 amino acids. Trimming pared 5 bases from V and 3 bases from J, leaving 11 bases between. In germline, CDR1 is LNHDA, CDR2 SQIVND (reference sequence). In DNA form, the CDR3 reads TGTGCCAGTAGTCAGGGATTACTCAATCAGCCCCAGCATTTT. It specifies CASSQGLLNQPQHF.

CDR3 loop: CASSLAGFGELFF. CDR3 in DNA: TGTGCCAGCAGCTTAGCGGGTTTCGGGGAGCTGTTTTTT. The chain couples TRBV11-2 to TRBJ2-2; no definite D call. Germline assignment: CDR1 SGHAT and CDR2 FQNNGV. With 1 base removed from V and 7 bases from J, the gap between germline ends came to 7 bases. The CDR3 is made up of 13 amino acids.

In its sample, this clone was seen once. This chain links TRBV6-5 with TRBJ2-3, with D possibly matching TRBD1 (5 bases). CDR3 length equals 15 residues. Germline CDR1 and CDR2: MNHEY and SVGAGI. Trimming removed 7 bases from V and 4 bases from J, with 18 bases in between. CDR3 sequence (DNA): TGTGCCAGCACCCCGTCAGGGCAGGGCGCAGATACGCAGTATTTT. Amino acid sequence: CASTPSGQGADTQYF.

The chain carries TRBV29-1 and TRBJ2-1; 11 nucleotides match TRBD2. Germline trimming cut 7 bases from V and 8 bases from J; bases unmatched to any gene: 7. This CDR3 has 13 amino acids. CDR1 SQVTM and CDR2 ANQGSEA come from the germline V gene. This chain's CDR3 is CSALAGGIHEQFF. The CDR3 nucleotides read TGCAGCGCCTTAGCGGGAGGGATCCATGAGCAGTTCTTC.

This clone was observed a few times. The V call is TRBV28, the J call TRBJ2-5; D unclear. The CDR3 loop spans 15 amino acids. Germline V gene sequence: CDR1 MDHEN, CDR2 SYDVKM. V lost 6 bases, J lost 1 base, and 15 bases lay in between. CDR3 DNA sequence: TGTGCCAGCAGACCCTTAGATTCACCCCAAGAGACCCAGTACTTC. This sequence encodes CASRPLDSPQETQYF. Together with reference TRBV28 and TRBJ2-5, the CDR3 gives the full variable domain: DVKVTQSSRYLVKRTGEKVFLECVQDMDHENMFWYRQDPGLGLRLIYFSYDVKMKEKGDIPEGYSVSREKKERFSLILESASTNQTSMYLCASRPLDSPQETQYFGPGTRLLVL.

V gene TRBV7-9 combines with J gene TRBJ1-4, with 7 bases matching TRBD1. CDR3 length: 14 amino acids. Germline V lookup: CDR1 SEHNR, CDR2 FQNEAQ (reference sequence). Unmatched junction bases numbered 5, after V lost 4 bases and J lost 6 bases. The CDR3 DNA follows: TGTGCCAGCAGCTGGACAGGTTTGGATGAAAAACTGTTTTTT. Its protein product is CASSWTGLDEKLFF.

Note on this clone: A junction boundary mismatches the germline segment, possibly from a read error. The V and J genes are TRBV2 and TRBJ2-7; D perhaps matches TRBD2 (7 bases). This CDR3 has 11 amino acids. Germline V gene sequence: CDR1 SNHLY, CDR2 FYNNEI. The CDR3 loop is CASSERGGFGF. The CDR3 region has the DNA TGTGCCAGCAGTGAAAGGGGGGGATTTGGTTTC.

This clone has just one count. The chain combines TRBV5-1 with TRBJ2-1; the match to TRBD2 covers 10 bases. The V gene end was trimmed by 0 bases and the J gene end by 2 bases; junction bases not matched to a gene: 5. Germline CDR1 reads SGHRS; CDR2 reads YFSETQ. This CDR3 spans 17 amino acids. CDR3 protein: CASSLVLAGAAYNEQFF. As DNA, the CDR3 is TGCGCCAGCAGCTTGGTTCTAGCGGGAGCAGCCTACAATGAGCAGTTCTTC. The full variable domain, in which reference TRBV5-1 and TRBJ2-1 provide the parts outside the CDR3, is KAGVTQTPRYLIKTRGQQVTLSCSPISGHRSVSWYQQTPGQGLQFLFEYFSETQRNKGNFPGRFSGRQFSNSRSEMNVSTLELGDSALYLCASSLVLAGAAYNEQFFGPGTRLTVL.

The CDR3 reads CSVRSGGKAYNEQFF. In DNA, the CDR3 is TGCAGCGTCCGGTCAGGGGGCAAAGCCTACAATGAGCAGTTCTTC. The rearrangement joins TRBV29-1 to TRBJ2-1, with TRBD1 matching 8 bases. J was trimmed by 2 bases and V by 6 bases; bases with no gene match: 9. CDR1 is SQVTM and CDR2 is ANQGSEA in the germline V gene. CDR3 length: 15 amino acids.

The rearrangement joins TRBV7-9 to TRBJ2-3; no clear D. Trimming removed 2 bases from V and 10 bases from J, with 13 bases in between. The CDR3 extends over 13 amino acids. Per the germline V gene, CDR1 is SEHNR and CDR2 is FQNEAQ (reference sequence). The CDR3 DNA follows: TGTGCCAGCAGCTTACCCCCCCCTGCGTCGCAGTATTTT. Protein: CASSLPPPASQYF. The complete variable domain, with remaining parts taken from reference TRBV7-9 and TRBJ2-3, reads DTGVSQNPRHKITKRGQNVTFRCDPISEHNRLYWYRQTLGQGPEFLTYFQNEAQLEKSRLLSDRFSAERPKGSFSTLEIQRTEQGDSAMYLCASSLPPPASQYFGPGTRLTVL.

The chain uses TRBV30 and TRBJ2-5; D perhaps matches TRBD1 (6 bases). V lost 0 bases, J lost 7 bases, and 12 bases lay in between. This CDR3 comprises 13 residues. CDR1 GTSNPN and CDR2 SVGIG come from the germline V gene (reference sequence). Written as DNA, the CDR3 is TGTGCCTGGAGTGTACAACAGGGTGGGACCCAGTACTTC. Protein product: CAWSVQQGGTQYF. Complete variable domain (other parts from reference TRBV30 and TRBJ2-5): SQTIHQWPATLVQPVGSPLSLECTVEGTSNPNLYWYRQAAGRGLQLLFYSVGIGQISSEVPQNLSASRPQDRQFILSSKKLLLSDSGFYLCAWSVQQGGTQYFGPGTRLLVL.

This rearrangement joins TRBV7-2 to TRBJ2-1; TRBD1 agrees at 9 bases. CDR1 is SGHTA, CDR2 FQGNSA, per germline. This CDR3 comprises 15 residues. Trimming took 2 bases from V and 8 from J; bases not matched to a gene: 7. The CDR3 loop is CASSLLTGGSDEQFF. DNA of the CDR3: TGTGCCAGCAGCTTATTAACAGGGGGCAGCGATGAGCAGTTCTTC.